A selection of T cell receptor beta chains follows, all from one sample in a study of blood T cell repertoires in COVID-19. Profiled with immunoSEQ multiplex PCR; TCRdb holds only in-frame clones, not every one. In the table there are some 120,000 clones, around four fifths of which are singletons. The sample consisted of peripheral blood. The receptors derive from a human donor in a cohort sampled during active COVID-19. CDR3s include the opening cysteine and the closing phenylalanine or tryptophan. D genes are given only for firm matches. The listing skips clone size in some rows; elsewhere it reads once, few, many or a size class.

TRBV19	NA	TRBJ1-6	TRBD1	14	CASSRQGTNSPLHF	TGTGCCAGTAGTAGACAGGGGACCAATTCACCCCTCCACTTT
TRBV30	NA	TRBJ2-2	TRBD2	14	CAWHRDYGPGELFF	TGTGCCTGGCACCGGGACTACGGGCCCGGGGAGCTGTTTTTT
TRBV7-8	NA	TRBJ2-6	TRBD1	18	CASLPPGQPSSGANVLTF	TGTGCCAGCCTACCTCCGGGACAGCCTTCCTCTGGGGCCAACGTCCTGACTTTC
TRBV7-2	NA	TRBJ2-3	TRBD2	15	CASSPSGGALDTQYF	TGTGCCAGCAGCCCGAGCGGGGGGGCCCTAGATACGCAGTATTTT
TRBV5-5	NA	TRBJ1-5	NA	13	CASSRQVNQPQHF	TGTGCCAGCAGTAGACAGGTAAATCAGCCCCAGCATTTT
TRBV9	NA	TRBJ2-5	NA	12	CASSTEQETQYF	TGTGCCAGCAGCACAGAGCAAGAGACCCAGTACTTC
TRBV18	NA	TRBJ2-1	NA	15	CASSPSGTSYNEQFF	TGTGCCAGCTCACCGTCCGGGACTTCTTACAATGAGCAGTTCTTC
TRBV27	NA	TRBJ1-5	TRBD1	14	CASSFRTGNQPQHF	TGTGCCAGCAGTTTTAGGACAGGGAATCAGCCCCAGCATTTT
TRBV5-6	once	TRBJ2-7	TRBD1	15	CASSYTGGNSYEQYF	TGTGCCAGCAGCTACACAGGGGGCAATTCCTACGAGCAGTACTTC
TRBV7-9	NA	TRBJ2-1	NA	15	CASSLARGRSDEQFF	TGTGCCAGCAGCTTAGCGCGGGGGCGGTCGGATGAGCAGTTCTTC
TRBV6-5	few	TRBJ1-2	NA	15	CASTVSAGNNYGYTF	TGTGCCAGCACTGTCTCGGCAGGCAATAACTATGGCTACACCTTC
TRBV5-1	NA	TRBJ2-7	TRBD2	15	CASSLPLAGNYEQYF	TGCGCCAGCAGCTTACCCTTAGCGGGAAACTACGAGCAGTACTTC
TRBV7-3	NA	TRBJ2-2	TRBD2	18	CASSQIAGGSVVPGELFF	TGTGCCAGCAGCCAAATAGCGGGAGGTAGTGTGGTCCCCGGGGAGCTGTTTTTT
TRBV19	few	TRBJ1-1	NA	15	CASSIGGTGNTEAFF	TGTGCCAGTAGTATAGGGGGGACTGGGAACACTGAAGCTTTCTTT
TRBV6-1	NA	TRBJ2-3	NA	15	CASSEGAGRTDTQYF	TGTGCCAGCAGTGAAGGTGCGGGACGCACAGATACGCAGTATTTT
TRBV6-6	NA	TRBJ2-7	TRBD2	16	CASSRVTSGHSYEQYF	TGTGCCAGCAGCCGAGTTACTAGCGGCCACTCCTACGAGCAGTACTTC
TRBV19	few	TRBJ1-1	NA	12	CASSGRFTEAFF	TGTGCCAGTAGCGGGAGATTCACTGAAGCTTTCTTT
TRBV4-3	NA	TRBJ1-5	NA	15	CASSQDRRINQPQHF	TGCGCCAGCAGCCAAGATCGGAGGATTAATCAGCCCCAGCATTTT
TRBV5-1	NA	TRBJ1-4	NA	16	CASSLNAGATNEKLFF	TGCGCCAGCAGCTTGAACGCGGGAGCAACTAATGAAAAACTGTTTTTT
TRBV6-5	NA	TRBJ2-2	TRBD2	15	CASSDSGGRTGELFF	TGTGCCAGCAGCGATAGCGGGGGGAGAACCGGGGAGCTGTTTTTT
TRBV18	NA	TRBJ2-1	TRBD2	15	CASSSSPGLGVEQFF	TGTGCCAGCTCATCAAGCCCGGGACTAGGTGTTGAGCAGTTCTTC
TRBV2	few	TRBJ1-1	TRBD1	13	CASSADRGWVAFF	TGTGCCAGCAGTGCCGACAGGGGCTGGGTAGCTTTCTTT
TRBV20-1	NA	TRBJ2-1	TRBD2	15	CSASSTSGSTNEQFF	TGCAGTGCTAGTTCGACTAGCGGGAGCACCAATGAGCAGTTCTTC
TRBV2	NA	TRBJ2-3	TRBD2	15	CASSPLAAGTDTQYF	TGTGCCAGCAGTCCCCTAGCGGCCGGCACAGATACGCAGTATTTT
TRBV18	NA	TRBJ2-7	NA	14	CASSPEIRYYEQYF	TGTGCCAGCTCACCCGAGATCCGATACTACGAGCAGTACTTC
TRBV3-1/TRBV3-2	NA	TRBJ1-4	NA	12	CASSQGSEKLFF	TGTGCCAGCAGCCAGGGGAGTGAAAAACTGTTTTTT
TRBV5-1	NA	TRBJ2-7	NA	17	CASSLRSIADSSYEQYF	TGCGCCAGCAGCTTGAGATCGATTGCTGATAGCTCCTACGAGCAGTACTTC
TRBV11-2	NA	TRBJ1-2	TRBD1	12	CASSLGTGGYTF	TGTGCCAGCAGCTTAGGGACAGGTGGCTACACCTTC
TRBV6-5	NA	TRBJ1-6	TRBD1	15	CASSYSGQNNSPLHF	TGTGCCAGCAGTTACTCGGGACAGAATAATTCACCCCTCCACTTT
TRBV10-3	NA	TRBJ2-3	NA	13	CAILHRVGDTQYF	TGTGCCATCCTACATCGGGTGGGAGATACGCAGTATTTT
TRBV18	NA	TRBJ1-1	NA	13	CASSDDRNTEAFF	TGTGCCAGCTCAGATGACAGAAACACTGAAGCTTTCTTT
TRBV6-2/TRBV6-3	NA	TRBJ2-3	NA	15	CASSYLGGSTDTQYF	TGTGCCAGCAGTTACCTGGGGGGAAGCACAGATACGCAGTATTTT
TRBV18	NA	TRBJ1-2	NA	14	CASSNREFVYGYTF	TGTGCCAGCTCAAACAGGGAATTTGTCTATGGCTACACCTTC
TRBV28	NA	TRBJ1-2	NA	14	CASLGAAGLYGYTF	TGTGCCAGCCTGGGGGCAGCGGGGCTTTATGGCTACACCTTC
TRBV7-6	once	TRBJ2-5	TRBD2	16	CASSITGTSGPGTQYF	TGTGCCAGCAGCATTACCGGGACTAGCGGTCCTGGGACCCAGTACTTC
TRBV5-4	NA	TRBJ2-2	NA	15	CASSLDRIGTGELFF	TGTGCCAGCAGCCTCGACAGGATTGGAACCGGGGAGCTGTTTTTT
TRBV5-1	NA	TRBJ2-2	NA	16	CASSSRTATNTGELFF	TGCGCCAGCAGCTCCCGGACAGCAACGAACACCGGGGAGCTGTTTTTT
TRBV18	NA	TRBJ2-7	TRBD2	13	CASSPENGGEQYF	TGTGCCAGCTCACCCGAGAACGGGGGGGAGCAGTACTTC
TRBV9	NA	TRBJ1-1	NA	15	CASSALGTGDTEAFF	TGTGCCAGCAGCGCACTAGGGACGGGAGACACTGAAGCTTTCTTT
TRBV18	NA	TRBJ1-1	NA	13	CASSPQPLREEFF	TGTGCCAGCTCACCACAGCCATTGAGGGAAGAATTCTTT
TRBV4-2	NA	TRBJ1-3	NA	17	CASSQFLEGGSGNTIYF	TGTGCCAGCAGCCAATTTCTAGAGGGCGGCTCTGGAAACACCATATATTTT
TRBV7-2	NA	TRBJ1-4	NA	14	CASSLDSFNEKLFF	TGTGCCAGCAGCCTGGACAGTTTTAATGAAAAACTGTTTTTT
TRBV15	once	TRBJ2-2	NA	16	CATSREGRSDTGELFF	TGTGCCACCAGCAGAGAGGGGCGGAGCGACACCGGGGAGCTGTTTTTT
TRBV7-9	NA	TRBJ1-2	TRBD1	18	CASSLRSLPGQGGRGYTF	TGTGCCAGCAGCTTAAGGAGTCTCCCGGGACAGGGGGGAAGAGGCTACACCTTC
TRBV25-1	NA	TRBJ1-1	NA	13	CASTGQLNTEAFF	TGTGCCAGCACCGGACAGCTGAACACTGAAGCTTTCTTT
TRBV5-1	NA	TRBJ2-5	TRBD2	16	CASSLGPSGSQETQYF	TGCGCCAGCAGCTTGGGGCCTAGCGGGAGTCAAGAGACCCAGTACTTC
TRBV7-2	NA	TRBJ2-7	NA	12	CASSEQSYEQYF	TGTGCCAGCAGCGAACAGTCCTACGAGCAGTACTTC
TRBV5-1	NA	TRBJ1-1	TRBD1	14	CASSSTGGNTEAFF	TGCGCCAGCAGCTCGACAGGGGGAAACACTGAAGCTTTCTTT